This TCR beta chain is from a study of identical twins. This clonotype was observed a few times. In TCRdb, the 5' RACE reads were re-called with MiXCR into one record per CDR3 protein. In the table there are 450,000 to 600,000 distinct CDR3 sequences, about a fifth of which are singletons. This CDR3 comprises 15 residues. Germline assignment: CDR1 DFQATT and CDR2 SNEGSKA (reference sequence). Trimming took 0 bases from V and 6 from J, leaving 15 bases between them. These data were likewise used in another study, on yellow fever vaccine responses in identical twins.

The chain recombines TRBV20-1 with TRBJ2-1; D remains unclear. The TCR was taken from a woman aged 18-30 years in good health. Specimen: CD4+ T cells sorted from blood. The CDR3 loop reads CSARDDIVGVNEQFF. Written as DNA, the CDR3 is TGCAGTGCTAGAGATGATATCGTGGGCGTCAATGAGCAGTTCTTC.